The next 11 T cell receptor beta chains were all read from a single sample in a study of beta chain features in type 1 diabetes. TCRB transcripts that were expressed got sequenced, as all of the isolated RNA had been reverse transcribed. Sequencing was performed with immunoSEQ multiplex PCR; in TCRdb, only in-frame clones are kept and a portion is missing. This sample has roughly 300,000 clones, with 6.5% to 10% found just once. The sequenced sample consisted of central memory CD4+ T cells from blood. Every receptor here comes from a woman under 30 in good health.

This clone has only a few counts. V gene TRBV5-1 combines with J gene TRBJ2-5; the D gene is possibly TRBD2 (5 bases). The germline gives CDR1 SGHRS, CDR2 YFSETQ. Deletions cut 4 bases from V and 10 bases from J, with 20 bases between. The CDR3 sequence is 14 residues long. The CDR3 spells CASSPEGEALVQYF. The CDR3 bases are TGCGCCAGCAGCCCAGAGGGAGAGGCATTGGTCCAGTACTTC.

This clone was seen at least ten times. V and J are TRBV29-1 and TRBJ2-1; the match to TRBD2 covers 14 bases. V trimming: 8 bases; J trimming: 6 bases; junction bases outside the gene matches: 12. The CDR3 sequence is 16 residues long. Germline-derived CDR1 and CDR2 are SQVTM and ANQGSEA. The CDR3 nucleotides are TGCAGCACTGGGACTAGCGGGAGCCCCCGGGGCAATGAGCAGTTCTTC. This translates into CSTGTSGSPRGNEQFF.

The sample holds a few counts of this clone. The V and J genes are TRBV5-1 and TRBJ2-7, with D uncertain. V was pared by 0 bases and J by 1 base, with 11 bases between. The CDR3 covers 15 residues. Germline assignment: CDR1 SGHRS and CDR2 YFSETQ. CDR3 nucleotides: TGCGCCAGCAGCTTGGAACGGCAGCCTTCCTACGAGCAGTACTTC. It is translated as CASSLERQPSYEQYF.

V is TRBV18 and J is TRBJ2-2; 14 positions agree with TRBD2. Germline lookup yields CDR1 KGHSH and CDR2 LQKENI. CDR3 size: 16 residues. The J segment lost 7 bases and the V segment lost 5 bases, leaving 6 bases of the junction unmatched. The CDR3, as DNA: TGTGCCAGCTCATCGGGGACTAGCGGGGGCCTCGGGGAGCTGTTTTTT. Amino acids: CASSSGTSGGLGELFF.

J is TRBJ2-3 and V is TRBV18, with 10 bases matching TRBD1. This CDR3 contains 15 residues. In germline, CDR1 is KGHSH, CDR2 LQKENI. V shed 6 bases, J shed 1 base, and the junction held 4 bases outside the gene matches. The CDR3, as DNA: TGTGCCAGCTCGGGACAGGGGCTAGGCACAGATACGCAGTATTTT. Translating it yields CASSGQGLGTDTQYF.

This clone showed up many times. This sequence joins TRBV6-6 and TRBJ2-6; D not resolved. Trimming shortened V by 11 bases and J by 2 bases, and 10 bases separated the two germline ends. CDR3 size: 13 residues. Germline V gives CDR1 MNHNY, CDR2 SVGAGI (reference sequence). The CDR3 DNA is TGTGCCGCCTCGGCTCCTGGGGCCAACGTCCTGACTTTC. This sequence encodes CAASAPGANVLTF.

The chain joins TRBV5-4 to TRBJ2-5; 8 bases align to TRBD2. The CDR3 is made up of 15 amino acids. The germline V gene encodes CDR1 SGHNT and CDR2 YYREEE (reference sequence). Germline trimming cut 3 bases from V and 1 base from J; bases unmatched to any gene: 5. The CDR3 reads CASSSAGGPQETQYF. CDR3 in DNA: TGTGCCAGCAGCTCCGCGGGAGGCCCCCAAGAGACCCAGTACTTC.

This clone was detected a few times. Other DNA sequences within the sample encode an identical CDR3. The rearrangement joins TRBV7-2 to TRBJ1-1, with D uncertain. With 3 bases removed from V and 1 base from J, the gap between germline ends came to 6 bases. Germline CDR1 is SGHTA and CDR2 is FQGNSA. The CDR3 is 13 residues long. CDR3 DNA: TGTGCCAGCAGCTTTAACCGGAACACTGAAGCTTTCTTT. Translated, it gives CASSFNRNTEAFF.

This clone was picked up a small number of times. The chain combines TRBV6-5 with TRBJ2-2; D remains unclear. There are 16 residues in the CDR3. Germline values: CDR1 MNHEY, CDR2 SVGAGI. Trimming removed 2 bases at V and 0 bases at J, with 10 bases between. CDR3 loop: CASSYHRRTNTGELFF. The CDR3 region has the DNA TGTGCCAGCAGTTACCATAGAAGGACGAACACCGGGGAGCTGTTTTTT.

The rearrangement uses TRBV18 and TRBJ2-6; no clear D gene. The ends were cut back, 6 bases at V and 2 bases at J, with 20 bases in the middle. CDR1 and CDR2 (germline): KGHSH, LQKENI. The CDR3 spans 18 residues. In nucleotides, the CDR3 is TGTGCCAGCTCCGCGGTGGACCGTAGGGTCGCTGGGGCCAACGTCCTGACTTTC. It translates to CASSAVDRRVAGANVLTF.

The sample holds a few counts of this clone. The chain carries TRBV6-5 and TRBJ2-1, with no clear D. Germline V gene data show CDR1 as MNHEY and CDR2 as SVGAGI. Trimming took off 0 bases at V and 5 bases at J, with 8 bases between the two ends. This CDR3 region has 14 residues. The CDR3 region has the DNA TGTGCCAGCAGTTACTCCTTTGGCGACAATGAGCAGTTCTTC. It encodes CASSYSFGDNEQFF.